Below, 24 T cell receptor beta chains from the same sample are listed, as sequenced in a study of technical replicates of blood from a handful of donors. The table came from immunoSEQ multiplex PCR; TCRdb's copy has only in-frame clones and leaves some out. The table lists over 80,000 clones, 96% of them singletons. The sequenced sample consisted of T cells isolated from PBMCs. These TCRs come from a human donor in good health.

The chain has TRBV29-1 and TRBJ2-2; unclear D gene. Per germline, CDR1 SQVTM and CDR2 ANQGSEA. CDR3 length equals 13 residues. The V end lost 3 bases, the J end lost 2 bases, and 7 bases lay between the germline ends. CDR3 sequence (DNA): TGCAGCGTTGATCCTCGTAACACCGGGGAGCTGTTTTTT. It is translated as CSVDPRNTGELFF.

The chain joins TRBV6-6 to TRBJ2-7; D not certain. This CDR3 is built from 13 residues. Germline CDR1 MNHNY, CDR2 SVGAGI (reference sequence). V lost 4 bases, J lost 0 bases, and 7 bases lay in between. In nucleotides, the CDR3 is TGTGCCAGCAGTTGGGCAGACTCCTACGAGCAGTACTTC. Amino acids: CASSWADSYEQYF.

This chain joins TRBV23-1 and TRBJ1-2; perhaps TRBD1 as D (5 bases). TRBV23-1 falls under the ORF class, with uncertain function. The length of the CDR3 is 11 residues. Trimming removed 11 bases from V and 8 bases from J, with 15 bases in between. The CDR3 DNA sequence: TGCGCCCCTGGGACTGATTGCGGCTACACCTTC. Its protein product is CAPGTDCGYTF.

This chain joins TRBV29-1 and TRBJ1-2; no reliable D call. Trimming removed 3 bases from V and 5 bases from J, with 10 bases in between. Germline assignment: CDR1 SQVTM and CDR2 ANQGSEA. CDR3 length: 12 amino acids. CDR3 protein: CSVEGQIYGYTF. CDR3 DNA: TGCAGCGTTGAGGGCCAGATTTATGGCTACACCTTC.

The DNA of the CDR3 is TGCGCCAGCAGCACTGCGGTGTTAATCCAAGAGACCCAGTACTTC. Translation: CASSTAVLIQETQYF. The rearrangement joins TRBV5-1 to TRBJ2-5; no clear D. Germline CDR1 reads SGHRS; CDR2 reads YFSETQ. There are 15 residues in the CDR3. Trimming shortened V by 4 bases and J by 1 base, and 14 bases separated the two germline ends. Supplemented by reference TRBV5-1 and TRBJ2-5, the full variable domain reads KAGVTQTPRYLIKTRGQQVTLSCSPISGHRSVSWYQQTPGQGLQFLFEYFSETQRNKGNFPGRFSGRQFSNSRSEMNVSTLELGDSALYLCASSTAVLIQETQYFGPGTRLLVL.

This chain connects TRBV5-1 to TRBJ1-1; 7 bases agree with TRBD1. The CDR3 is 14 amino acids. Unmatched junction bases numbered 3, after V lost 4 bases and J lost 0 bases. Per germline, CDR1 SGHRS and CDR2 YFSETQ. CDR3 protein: CASSETGVNTEAFF. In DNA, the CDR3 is TGCGCCAGCAGCGAAACAGGGGTGAACACTGAAGCTTTCTTT.

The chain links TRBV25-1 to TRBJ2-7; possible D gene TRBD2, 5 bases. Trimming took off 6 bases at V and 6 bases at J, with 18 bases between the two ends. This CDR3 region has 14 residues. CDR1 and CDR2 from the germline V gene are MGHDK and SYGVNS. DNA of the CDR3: TGTGCCAGCAGCGGACGGAGGACTCCTGGCGAGCAGTACTTC. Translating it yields CASSGRRTPGEQYF.

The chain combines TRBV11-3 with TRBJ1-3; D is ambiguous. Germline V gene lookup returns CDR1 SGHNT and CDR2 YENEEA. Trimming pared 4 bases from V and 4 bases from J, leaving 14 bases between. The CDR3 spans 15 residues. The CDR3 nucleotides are TGTGCCAGCAGCTGGACTATTTCAGGAGGAAACACCATATATTTT. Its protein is CASSWTISGGNTIYF.

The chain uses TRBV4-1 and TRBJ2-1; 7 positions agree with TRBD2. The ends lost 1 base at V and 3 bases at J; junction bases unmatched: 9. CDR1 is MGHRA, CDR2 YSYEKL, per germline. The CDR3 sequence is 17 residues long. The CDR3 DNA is TGCGCCAGCAGCCAAGTGGGCGGGAGTGTGATCTACAATGAGCAGTTCTTC. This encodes CASSQVGGSVIYNEQFF.

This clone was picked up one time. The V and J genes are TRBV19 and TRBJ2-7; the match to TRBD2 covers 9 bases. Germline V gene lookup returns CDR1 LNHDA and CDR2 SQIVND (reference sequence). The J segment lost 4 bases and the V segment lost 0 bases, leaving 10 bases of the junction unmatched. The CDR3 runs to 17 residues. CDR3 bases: TGTGCCAGTAGTATAGAAGTCCAGCGGGAGGCCCTATACGAGCAGTACTTC. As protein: CASSIEVQREALYEQYF.

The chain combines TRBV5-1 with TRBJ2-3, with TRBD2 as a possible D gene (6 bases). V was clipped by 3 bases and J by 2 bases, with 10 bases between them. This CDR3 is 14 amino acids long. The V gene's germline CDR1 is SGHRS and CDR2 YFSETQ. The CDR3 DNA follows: TGCGCCAGCAGCTGGGACTCGTACACAGATACGCAGTATTTT. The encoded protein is CASSWDSYTDTQYF.

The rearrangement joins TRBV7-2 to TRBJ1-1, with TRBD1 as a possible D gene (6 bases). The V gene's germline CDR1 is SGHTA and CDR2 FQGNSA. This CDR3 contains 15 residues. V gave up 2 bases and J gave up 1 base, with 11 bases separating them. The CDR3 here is CASSLYLQGNTEAFF. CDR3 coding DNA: TGTGCCAGCAGCTTATATCTACAGGGGAACACTGAAGCTTTCTTT.

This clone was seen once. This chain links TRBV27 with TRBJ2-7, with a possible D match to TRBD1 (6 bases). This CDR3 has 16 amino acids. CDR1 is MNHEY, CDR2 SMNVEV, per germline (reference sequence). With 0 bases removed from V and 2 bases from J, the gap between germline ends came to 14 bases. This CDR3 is CASSLSPGTFTYEQYF. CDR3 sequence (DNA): TGTGCCAGCAGTTTATCCCCTGGGACATTTACCTACGAGCAGTACTTC.

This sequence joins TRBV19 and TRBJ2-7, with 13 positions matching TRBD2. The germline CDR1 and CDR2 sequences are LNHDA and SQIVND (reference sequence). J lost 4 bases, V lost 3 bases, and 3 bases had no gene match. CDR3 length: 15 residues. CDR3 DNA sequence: TGTGCCAGTAGTATTGGGACTAGCGGGGTATACGAGCAGTACTTC. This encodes CASSIGTSGVYEQYF.

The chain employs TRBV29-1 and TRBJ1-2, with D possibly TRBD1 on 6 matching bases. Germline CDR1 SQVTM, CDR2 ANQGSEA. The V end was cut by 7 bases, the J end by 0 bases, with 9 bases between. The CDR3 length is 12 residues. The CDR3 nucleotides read TGCAGCGCCTCAGGGGCTAACTATGGCTACACCTTC. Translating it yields CSASGANYGYTF. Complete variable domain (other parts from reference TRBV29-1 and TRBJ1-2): SAVISQKPSRDICQRGTSLTIQCQVDSQVTMMFWYRQQPGQSLTLIATANQGSEATYESGFVIDKFPISRPNLTFSTLTVSNMSPEDSSIYLCSASGANYGYTFGSGTRLTVV.

The CDR3 DNA sequence: TGTGCCAGCAGCTTAATCGGGAGCTACAATGAGCAGTTCTTC. Translated, it gives CASSLIGSYNEQFF. V usage is TRBV7-3 and J usage is TRBJ2-1, with a tentative D call TRBD2 (6 bases). The CDR3 sequence is 14 residues long. The V end was cut by 1 base, the J end by 3 bases, with 7 bases between. Per the germline V gene, CDR1 is SGHTA and CDR2 is FQGTGA.

The CDR3 here is CASSLEHGGQGARQPQHF. The CDR3 nucleotides read TGTGCCAGCAGCTTGGAACACGGCGGACAGGGGGCCCGGCAGCCCCAGCATTTT. The V and J genes are TRBV5-5 and TRBJ1-5; 11 nucleotides align to TRBD1. J was trimmed by 7 bases and V by 0 bases; bases with no gene match: 12. This CDR3 has 18 residues. Per the germline V gene, CDR1 is SGHKS and CDR2 is YYEKEE (reference sequence).

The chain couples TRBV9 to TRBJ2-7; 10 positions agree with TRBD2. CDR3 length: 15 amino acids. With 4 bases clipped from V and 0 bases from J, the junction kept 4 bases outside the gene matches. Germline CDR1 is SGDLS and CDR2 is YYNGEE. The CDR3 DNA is TGTGCCAGCAGCTCCGGACTAGCGGCCTCCTACGAGCAGTACTTC. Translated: CASSSGLAASYEQYF.

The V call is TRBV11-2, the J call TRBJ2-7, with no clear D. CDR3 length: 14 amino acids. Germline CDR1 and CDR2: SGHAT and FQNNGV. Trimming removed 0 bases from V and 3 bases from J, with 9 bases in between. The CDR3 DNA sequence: TGTGCCAGCAGCTTAGACGGCCAGGACTACGAGCAGTACTTC. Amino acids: CASSLDGQDYEQYF.

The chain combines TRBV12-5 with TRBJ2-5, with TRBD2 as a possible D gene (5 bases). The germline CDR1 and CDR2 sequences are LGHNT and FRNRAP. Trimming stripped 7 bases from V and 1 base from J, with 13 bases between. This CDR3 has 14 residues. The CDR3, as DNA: TGTGCTAGTGAACCCGCGGGTTCCCAAGAGACCCAGTACTTC. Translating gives CASEPAGSQETQYF.

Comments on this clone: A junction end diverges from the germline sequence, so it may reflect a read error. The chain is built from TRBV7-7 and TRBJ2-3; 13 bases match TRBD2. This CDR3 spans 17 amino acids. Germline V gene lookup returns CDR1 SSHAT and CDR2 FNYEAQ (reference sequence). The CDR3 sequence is CASSPLGLAGESGTQYF. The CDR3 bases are TGTGCTAGCAGCCCTCTTGGACTAGCGGGAGAATCGGGGACGCAGTATTTT.

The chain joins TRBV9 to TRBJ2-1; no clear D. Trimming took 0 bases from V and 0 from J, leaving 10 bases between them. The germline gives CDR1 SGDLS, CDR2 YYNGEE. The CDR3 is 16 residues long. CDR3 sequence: CASSVVGASSYNEQFF. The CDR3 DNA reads TGTGCCAGCAGCGTAGTAGGAGCGAGCTCCTACAATGAGCAGTTCTTC.

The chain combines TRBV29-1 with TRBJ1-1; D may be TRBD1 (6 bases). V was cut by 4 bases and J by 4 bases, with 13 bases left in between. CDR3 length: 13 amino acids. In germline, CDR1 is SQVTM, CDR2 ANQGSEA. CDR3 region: CSVGGGRFTEAFF. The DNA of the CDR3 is TGCAGCGTTGGCGGGGGCCGGTTCACTGAAGCTTTCTTT.

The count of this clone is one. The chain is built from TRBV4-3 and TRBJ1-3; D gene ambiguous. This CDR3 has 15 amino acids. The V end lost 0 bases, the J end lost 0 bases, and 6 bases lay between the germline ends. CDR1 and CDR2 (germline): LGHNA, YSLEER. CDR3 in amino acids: CASSQDASSGNTIYF. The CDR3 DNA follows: TGCGCCAGCAGCCAAGATGCCAGCTCTGGAAACACCATATATTTT.